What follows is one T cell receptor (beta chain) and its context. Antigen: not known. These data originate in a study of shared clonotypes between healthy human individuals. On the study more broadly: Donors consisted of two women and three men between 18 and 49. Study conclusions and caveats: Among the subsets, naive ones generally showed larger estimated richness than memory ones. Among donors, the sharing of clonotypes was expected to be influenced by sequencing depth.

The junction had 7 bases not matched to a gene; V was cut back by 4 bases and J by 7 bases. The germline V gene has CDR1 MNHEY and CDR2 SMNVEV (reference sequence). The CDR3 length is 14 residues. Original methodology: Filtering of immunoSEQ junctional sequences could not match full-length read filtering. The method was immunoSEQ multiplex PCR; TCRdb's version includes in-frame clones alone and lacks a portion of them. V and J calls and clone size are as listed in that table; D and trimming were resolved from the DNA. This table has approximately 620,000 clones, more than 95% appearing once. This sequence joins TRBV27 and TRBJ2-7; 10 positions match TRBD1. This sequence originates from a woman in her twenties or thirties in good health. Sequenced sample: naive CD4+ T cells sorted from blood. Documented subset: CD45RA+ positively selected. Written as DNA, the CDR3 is TGTGCCAGCAGTTCGACAGGGGGCGTCGGGGAGCAGTACTTC. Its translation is CASSSTGGVGEQYF.